This T cell receptor (beta chain) was sequenced in a study of cytomegalovirus exposure and HLA in healthy donors. Study-level findings and limits: For most TCR beta V segments, an earlier analysis put the productive rate at about 87% or about 30% of the time. CMV serostatus was the only recorded immune exposure for donors.

With regard to this clone: Its antigen is unidentified.

With 60 Vbeta and 13 Jbeta primers, the PCR was carried out. Assay used: immunoSEQ multiplex PCR; TCRdb lists only in-frame clones, some missing. The sample records about 180,000 clones, roughly 80% being singletons. Trimming took 4 bases from V and 4 from J; bases not matched to a gene: 5. This CDR3 is built from 15 residues. Per germline, CDR1 SGHDT and CDR2 YYEEEE. The specimen was PBMCs. The sequence was collected from a male donor in good health and CMV-seronegative. The rearrangement uses TRBV5-6 and TRBJ2-3, with 11 nucleotides matching TRBD2. This CDR3 reads CASSDTSGGPDTQYF. In nucleotides, the CDR3 is TGTGCCAGCAGCGATACTAGCGGGGGTCCAGATACGCAGTATTTT.